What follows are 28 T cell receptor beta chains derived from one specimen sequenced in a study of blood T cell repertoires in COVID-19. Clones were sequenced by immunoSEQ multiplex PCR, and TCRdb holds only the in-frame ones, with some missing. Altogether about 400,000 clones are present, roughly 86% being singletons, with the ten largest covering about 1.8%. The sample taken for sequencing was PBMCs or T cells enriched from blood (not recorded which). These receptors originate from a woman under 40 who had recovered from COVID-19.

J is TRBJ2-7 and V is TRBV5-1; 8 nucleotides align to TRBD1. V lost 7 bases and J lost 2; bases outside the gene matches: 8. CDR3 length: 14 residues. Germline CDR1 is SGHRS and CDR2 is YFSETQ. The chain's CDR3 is CASEDPDRAYEQYF. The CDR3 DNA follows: TGCGCCAGCGAGGATCCGGACAGGGCCTACGAGCAGTACTTC.

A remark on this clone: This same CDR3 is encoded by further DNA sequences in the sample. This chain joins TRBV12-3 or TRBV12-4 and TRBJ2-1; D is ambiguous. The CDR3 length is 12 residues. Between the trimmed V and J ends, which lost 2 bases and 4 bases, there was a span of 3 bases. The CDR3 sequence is CASSLRYNEQFF. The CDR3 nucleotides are TGTGCCAGCAGTTTACGGTACAATGAGCAGTTCTTC.

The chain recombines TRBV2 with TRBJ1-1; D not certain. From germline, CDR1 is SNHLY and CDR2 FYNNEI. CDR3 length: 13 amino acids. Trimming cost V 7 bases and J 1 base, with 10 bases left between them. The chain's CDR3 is CASNEETNTEAFF. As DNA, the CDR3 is TGTGCCAGCAACGAGGAAACGAACACTGAAGCTTTCTTT.

CDR3 residues: CASSRGEISNQPQHF. In nucleotides, the CDR3 is TGTGCCAGCAGCAGAGGTGAGATTAGCAATCAGCCCCAGCATTTT. The J gene is TRBJ1-5, the V gene TRBV7-8; D is undetermined. Trimming removed 5 bases at V and 0 bases at J, with 11 bases between. Per the germline V gene, CDR1 is SGHVS and CDR2 is FQNEAQ. This CDR3 is built from 15 residues. Based on the CDR3 plus reference TRBV7-8 and TRBJ1-5, the full variable domain is GAGVSQSPRYKVAKRGQDVALRCDPISGHVSLFWYQQALGQGPEFLTYFQNEAQLDKSGLPSDRFFAERPEGSVSTLKIQRTQQEDSAVYLCASSRGEISNQPQHFGDGTRLSIL.

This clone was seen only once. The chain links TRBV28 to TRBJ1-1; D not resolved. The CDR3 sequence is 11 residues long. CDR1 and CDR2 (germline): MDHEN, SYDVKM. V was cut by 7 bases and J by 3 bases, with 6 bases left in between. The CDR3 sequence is CASTLYTEAFF. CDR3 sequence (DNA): TGTGCCAGCACCCTCTACACTGAAGCTTTCTTT.

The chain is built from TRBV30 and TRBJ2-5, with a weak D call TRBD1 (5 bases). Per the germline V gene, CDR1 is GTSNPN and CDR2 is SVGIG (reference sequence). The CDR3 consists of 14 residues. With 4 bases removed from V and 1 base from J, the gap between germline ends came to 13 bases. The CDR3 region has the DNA TGTGCCTGGAAGCAGGGTCCTTTCCAAGAGACCCAGTACTTC. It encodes CAWKQGPFQETQYF.

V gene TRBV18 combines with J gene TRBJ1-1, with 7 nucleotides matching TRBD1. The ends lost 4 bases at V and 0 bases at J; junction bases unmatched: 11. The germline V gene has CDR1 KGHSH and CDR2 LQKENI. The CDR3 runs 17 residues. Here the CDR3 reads CASSLTGKTGMNTEAFF. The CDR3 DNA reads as TGTGCCAGCTCACTTACGGGAAAGACAGGGATGAACACTGAAGCTTTCTTT.

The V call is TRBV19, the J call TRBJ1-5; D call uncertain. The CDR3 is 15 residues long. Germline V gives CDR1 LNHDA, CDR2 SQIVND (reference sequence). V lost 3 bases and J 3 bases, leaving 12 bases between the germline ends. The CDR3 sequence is CASSIDGRVNQPQHF. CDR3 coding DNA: TGTGCCAGTAGTATCGATGGGAGGGTCAATCAGCCCCAGCATTTT.

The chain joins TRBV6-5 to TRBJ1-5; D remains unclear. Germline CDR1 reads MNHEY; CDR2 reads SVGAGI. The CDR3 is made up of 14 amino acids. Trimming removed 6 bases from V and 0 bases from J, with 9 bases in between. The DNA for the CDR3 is TGTGCCAGCAGAGACGGGGTTAGCAATCAGCCCCAGCATTTT. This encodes CASRDGVSNQPQHF.

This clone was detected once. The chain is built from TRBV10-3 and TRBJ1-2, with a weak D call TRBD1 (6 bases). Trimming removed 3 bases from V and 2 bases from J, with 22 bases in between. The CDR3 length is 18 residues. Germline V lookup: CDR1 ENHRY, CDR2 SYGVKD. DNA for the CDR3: TGTGCCATCAGTGACAGGACAGCATCCCGCGGAAAAAACTATGGCTACACCTTC. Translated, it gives CAISDRTASRGKNYGYTF.

CDR3 DNA: TGTGCCAGCAGCCTACCGGACGGGATATACACCGGGGAGCTGTTTTTT. Protein product: CASSLPDGIYTGELFF. The chain joins TRBV5-4 to TRBJ2-2, with D possibly being TRBD2 (5 bases). The CDR3 covers 16 residues. With 4 bases removed from V and 3 bases from J, the gap between germline ends came to 16 bases. Germline CDR1 reads SGHNT; CDR2 reads YYREEE (reference sequence).

CDR3 in amino acids: CASSRQGPQPQHF. In nucleotides, the CDR3 is TGTGCCAGCAGTCGACAGGGACCTCAGCCCCAGCATTTT. This chain joins TRBV27 and TRBJ1-5; 7 nucleotides align to TRBD1. Germline CDR1 reads MNHEY; CDR2 reads SMNVEV (reference sequence). The length of the CDR3 is 13 residues. The ends lost 5 bases at V and 6 bases at J; junction bases unmatched: 4.

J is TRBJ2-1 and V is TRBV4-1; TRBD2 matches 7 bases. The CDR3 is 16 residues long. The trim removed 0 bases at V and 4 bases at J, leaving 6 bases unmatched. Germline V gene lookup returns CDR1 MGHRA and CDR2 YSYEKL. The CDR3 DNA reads TGCGCCAGCAGCCAAGATATCACTAGCGCGTACAATGAGCAGTTCTTC. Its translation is CASSQDITSAYNEQFF.

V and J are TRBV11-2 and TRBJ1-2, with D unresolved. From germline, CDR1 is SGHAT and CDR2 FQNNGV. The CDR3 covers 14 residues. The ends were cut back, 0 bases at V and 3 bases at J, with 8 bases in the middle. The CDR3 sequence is CASSLDQADYGYTF. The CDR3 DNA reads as TGTGCCAGCAGCTTAGATCAGGCTGACTATGGCTACACCTTC.

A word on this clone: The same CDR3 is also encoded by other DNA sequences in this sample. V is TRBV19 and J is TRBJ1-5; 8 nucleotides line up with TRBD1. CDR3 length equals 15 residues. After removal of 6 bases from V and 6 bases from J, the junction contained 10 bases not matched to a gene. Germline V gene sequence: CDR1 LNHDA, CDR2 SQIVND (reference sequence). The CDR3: CASSISGQGGQPQHF. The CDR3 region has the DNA TGTGCCAGTAGCATCAGCGGACAGGGAGGTCAGCCCCAGCATTTT.

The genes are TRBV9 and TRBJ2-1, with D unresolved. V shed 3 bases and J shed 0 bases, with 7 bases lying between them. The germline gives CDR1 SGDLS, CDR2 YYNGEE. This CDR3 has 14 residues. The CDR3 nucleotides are TGTGCCAGCAGCGGAGATAACTCCTACAATGAGCAGTTCTTC. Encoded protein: CASSGDNSYNEQFF.

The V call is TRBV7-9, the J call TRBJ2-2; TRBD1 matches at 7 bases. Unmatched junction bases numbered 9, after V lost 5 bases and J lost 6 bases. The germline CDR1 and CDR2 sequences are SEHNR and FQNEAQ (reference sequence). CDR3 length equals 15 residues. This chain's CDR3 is CASSHGQDVPGELFF. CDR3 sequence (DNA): TGTGCCAGCAGCCATGGACAGGATGTCCCCGGGGAGCTGTTTTTT.

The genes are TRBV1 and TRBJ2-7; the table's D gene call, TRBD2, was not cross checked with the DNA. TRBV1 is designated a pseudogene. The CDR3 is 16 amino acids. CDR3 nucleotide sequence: TGCACCAGCAGCCAAACTAGCGGAGTTAGCTCCTACGAGCAGTACTTC. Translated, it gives CTSSQTSGVSSYEQYF.

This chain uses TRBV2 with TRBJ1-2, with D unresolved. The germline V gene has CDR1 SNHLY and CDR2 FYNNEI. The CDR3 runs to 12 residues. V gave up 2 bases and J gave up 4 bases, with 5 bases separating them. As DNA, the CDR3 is TGTGCCAGCAGTGAACAGGCCTATGGCTACACCTTC. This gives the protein CASSEQAYGYTF. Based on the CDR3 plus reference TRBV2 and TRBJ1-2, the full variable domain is EPEVTQTPSHQVTQMGQEVILRCVPISNHLYFYWYRQILGQKVEFLVSFYNNEISEKSEIFDDQFSVERPDGSNFTLKIRSTKLEDSAMYFCASSEQAYGYTFGSGTRLTVV.

The CDR3 loop reads CASSPSSGRNTGELFF. In DNA, the CDR3 is TGTGCCAGCTCACCATCCAGCGGGAGGAACACCGGGGAGCTGTTTTTT. J is TRBJ2-2 and V is TRBV18; TRBD2 agrees at 8 bases. Germline V gene sequence: CDR1 KGHSH, CDR2 LQKENI. There are 16 residues in the CDR3. V trimming: 2 bases; J trimming: 1 base; junction bases outside the gene matches: 3.

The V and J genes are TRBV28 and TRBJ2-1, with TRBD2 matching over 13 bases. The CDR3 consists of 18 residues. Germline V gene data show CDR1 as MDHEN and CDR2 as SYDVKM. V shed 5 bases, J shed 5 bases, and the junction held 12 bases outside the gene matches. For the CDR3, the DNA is TGTGCCAGCAGTCCCAACCGCTGGACTAGCGGGAGAGACAATGAGCAGTTCTTC. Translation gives CASSPNRWTSGRDNEQFF.

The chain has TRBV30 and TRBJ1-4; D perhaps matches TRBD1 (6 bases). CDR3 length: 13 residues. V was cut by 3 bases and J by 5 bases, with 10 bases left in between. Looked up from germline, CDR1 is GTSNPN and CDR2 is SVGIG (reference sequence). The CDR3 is CAWSSDRNEKLFF. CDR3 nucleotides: TGTGCCTGGAGCTCTGACAGGAATGAAAAACTGTTTTTT.

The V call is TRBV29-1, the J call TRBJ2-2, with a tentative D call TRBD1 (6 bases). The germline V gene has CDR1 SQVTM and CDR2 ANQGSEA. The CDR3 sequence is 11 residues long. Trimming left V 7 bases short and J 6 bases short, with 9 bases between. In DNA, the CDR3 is TGCAGCGGGAAGGGGGCCGGGGAGCTGTTTTTT. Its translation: CSGKGAGELFF.

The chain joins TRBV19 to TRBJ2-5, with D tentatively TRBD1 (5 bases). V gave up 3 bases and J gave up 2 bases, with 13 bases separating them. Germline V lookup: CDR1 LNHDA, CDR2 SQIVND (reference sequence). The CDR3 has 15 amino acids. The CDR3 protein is CASSIFLGLQETQYF. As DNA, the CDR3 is TGTGCCAGTAGTATCTTCTTGGGGCTGCAAGAGACCCAGTACTTC.

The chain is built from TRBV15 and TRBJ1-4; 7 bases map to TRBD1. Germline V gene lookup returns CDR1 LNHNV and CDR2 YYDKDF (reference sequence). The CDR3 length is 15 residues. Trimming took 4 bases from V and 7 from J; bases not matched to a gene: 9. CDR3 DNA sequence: TGTGCCACCAGCACTCGGGGCCAGGGGGGTGAAAAACTGTTTTTT. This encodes CATSTRGQGGEKLFF.

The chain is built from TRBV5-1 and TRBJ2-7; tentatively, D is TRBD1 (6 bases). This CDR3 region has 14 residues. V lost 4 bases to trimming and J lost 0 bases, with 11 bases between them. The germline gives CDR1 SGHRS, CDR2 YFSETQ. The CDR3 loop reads CASSTGDNSYEQYF. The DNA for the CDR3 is TGCGCCAGCAGCACCGGGGACAACTCCTACGAGCAGTACTTC.

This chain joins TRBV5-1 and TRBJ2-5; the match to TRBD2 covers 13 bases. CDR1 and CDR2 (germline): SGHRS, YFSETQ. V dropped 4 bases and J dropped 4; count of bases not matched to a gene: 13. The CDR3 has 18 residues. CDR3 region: CASSIGTSGARSVETQYF. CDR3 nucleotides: TGCGCCAGCAGCATAGGGACTAGCGGGGCCCGGTCTGTAGAGACCCAGTACTTC.

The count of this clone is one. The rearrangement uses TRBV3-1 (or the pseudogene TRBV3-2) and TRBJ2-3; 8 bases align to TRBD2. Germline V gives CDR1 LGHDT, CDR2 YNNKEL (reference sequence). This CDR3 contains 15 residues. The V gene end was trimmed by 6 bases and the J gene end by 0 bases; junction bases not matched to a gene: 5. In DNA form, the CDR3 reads TGTGCCAGCAGTCGTAGCGGGGCTAGCACAGATACGCAGTATTTT. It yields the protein CASSRSGASTDTQYF.